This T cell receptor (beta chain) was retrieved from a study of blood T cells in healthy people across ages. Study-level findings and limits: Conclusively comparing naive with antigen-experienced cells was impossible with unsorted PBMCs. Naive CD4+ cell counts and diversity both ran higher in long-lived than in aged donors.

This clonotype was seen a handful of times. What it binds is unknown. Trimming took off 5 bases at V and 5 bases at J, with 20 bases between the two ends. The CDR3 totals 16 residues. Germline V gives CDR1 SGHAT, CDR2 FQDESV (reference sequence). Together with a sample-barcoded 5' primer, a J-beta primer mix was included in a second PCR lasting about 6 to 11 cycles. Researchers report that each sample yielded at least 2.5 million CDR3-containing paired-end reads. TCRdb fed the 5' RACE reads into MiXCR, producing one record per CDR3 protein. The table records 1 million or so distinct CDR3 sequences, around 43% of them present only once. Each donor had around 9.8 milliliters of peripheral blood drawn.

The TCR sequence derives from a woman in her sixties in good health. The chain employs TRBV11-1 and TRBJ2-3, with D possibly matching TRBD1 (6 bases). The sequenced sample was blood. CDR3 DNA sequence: TGTGCCAGCAGCCATTACGCAGGGGCGCGTAGAGATACGCAGTATTTT. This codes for CASSHYAGARRDTQYF.